The present TCR beta chain was sequenced within a study of T cells in localized non-small cell lung cancer. Study-wide points: The tumor had only one region sequenced, so heterogeneity remains possible. The appearance of a median about 60 of the top 100 tumor clones was seen in adjacent lung.

Here immunoSEQ multiplex PCR was the method, and the copy in TCRdb shows in-frame clones only, minus some. The table lists 25,000 to 35,000 clones, about 89% of them singletons. The CDR3 has 13 amino acids. The germline CDR1 and CDR2 sequences are SGHNT and YYREEE (reference sequence). V was clipped by 2 bases and J by 4 bases; unmatched bases: 3. Only a few counts were recorded for this clone. Its antigen is unidentified. The specimen was peripheral blood, collected before any cancer treatment. This chain joins TRBV5-4 and TRBJ2-7, with 7 positions matching TRBD1. The receptor comes from a woman aged 35-75 years with stage I lung adenocarcinoma. The CDR3: CASSFGQVYEQYF. The DNA of the CDR3 is TGTGCCAGCAGCTTCGGACAGGTGTACGAGCAGTACTTC.